This T cell receptor (beta chain) is drawn from a study of cytomegalovirus exposure and HLA in healthy donors. Study overall: The study placed around 80% of its approximately 360 genotyped donors in the Caucasian-associated ancestry cluster.

The ends lost 2 bases at V and 1 base at J; junction bases unmatched: 1. The CDR3 sequence is 14 residues long. The germline gives CDR1 MDHEN, CDR2 SYDVKM. This clone was recorded once. Primers included in the PCR were 60 Vbeta and 13 Jbeta primers. Sequencing used immunoSEQ multiplex PCR; TCRdb keeps in-frame clones, though not all of them. Altogether some 130,000 clones are present, 60% to 80% being singletons, with the ten largest covering approximately 1.5%. This receptor was obtained from a female donor in good health and CMV-seronegative. Sequenced input: PBMCs. The chain carries TRBV28 and TRBJ2-5; 7 bases map to TRBD1. In DNA form, the CDR3 reads TGTGCCAGCAGTTTAAGGGGGCCCCAAGAGACCCAGTACTTC. This translates into CASSLRGPQETQYF.